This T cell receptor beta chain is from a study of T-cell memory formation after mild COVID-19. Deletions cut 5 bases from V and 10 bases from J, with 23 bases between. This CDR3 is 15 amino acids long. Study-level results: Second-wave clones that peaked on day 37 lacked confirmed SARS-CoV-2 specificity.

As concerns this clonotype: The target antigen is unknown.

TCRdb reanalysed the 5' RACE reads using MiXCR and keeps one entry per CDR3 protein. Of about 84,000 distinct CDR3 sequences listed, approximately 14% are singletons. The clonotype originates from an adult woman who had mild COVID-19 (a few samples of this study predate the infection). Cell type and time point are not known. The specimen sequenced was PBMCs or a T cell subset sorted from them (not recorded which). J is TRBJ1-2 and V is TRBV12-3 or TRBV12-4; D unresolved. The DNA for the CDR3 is TGTGCCAGCAGTCCCCCAACCGGGCCCCCCGTGGACTACACCTTC. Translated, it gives CASSPPTGPPVDYTF.